This T cell receptor beta chain was obtained from a study of blood T cell repertoires in COVID-19. About the research overall: Material from acute and convalescent COVID-19 was sourced from the United States, Italy and Spain.

Method: immunoSEQ multiplex PCR; TCRdb's copy keeps in-frame clones and lacks some. The sample holds 200,000 to 300,000 clones, over 70% seen once. The sequenced sample consisted of PBMCs or T cells enriched from blood (not recorded which). The source is a woman between 40 and 55 years old who had been exposed to COVID-19.

The CDR3 spells CASSPGHRNYGYTF. The CDR3 DNA is TGTGCCAGCAGCCCGGGACACCGTAACTATGGCTACACCTTC. The genes are TRBV28 and TRBJ1-2, with a tentative D call TRBD1 (6 bases). V lost 6 bases, J lost 1 base, and 12 bases lay in between. CDR3 length equals 14 residues. The V gene's germline CDR1 is MDHEN and CDR2 SYDVKM.